The 6 T cell receptor beta chains listed next were all sequenced from one sample in a study of T cell clones after liver transplantation (dated by TCRdb to the late 2010s). The library was built by means of the immunoSEQ multiplex PCR assay. TCRdb carries this immuneACCESS record with in-frame sequences only. Its versions omit some clonotypes, under half of them owing to an unresolved V gene in the studies checked, with the rest unexplained. A total of tens of thousands of clones appear in this sample, nearly 80% of them only once. Around 35% of the sample is in the top ten clones. Sequenced here: CD8+ T cells from blood, sampled about 56 months after liver transplant. The source is a human patient who received a liver transplant. After a transplant, some T cells may be of graft donor origin.

J is TRBJ2-7 and V is TRBV4-2; D is unclear. The V gene lost 3 bases and the J gene lost 0 bases, with 6 bases spanning the gap. Germline V gene sequence: CDR1 LGHNA, CDR2 YNFKEQ. The CDR3 length is 13 residues. In nucleotides, the CDR3 is TGTGCCAGCAGCCACTCGGGCTCCTACGAGCAGTACTTC. This encodes CASSHSGSYEQYF.

V and J are TRBV27 and TRBJ1-2; D perhaps matches TRBD1 (6 bases). Trimming stripped 6 bases from V and 4 bases from J, with 15 bases between. Germline CDR1 reads MNHEY; CDR2 reads SMNVEV (reference sequence). The CDR3 covers 14 residues. The CDR3, as DNA: TGTGCCAGCAGCCACAGGGCCTCAGGCTATGGCTACACCTTC. Amino acids: CASSHRASGYGYTF.

The chain couples TRBV7-9 to TRBJ2-2; no reliable D call. Germline V lookup: CDR1 SEHNR, CDR2 FQNEAQ (reference sequence). This CDR3 contains 15 residues. The V end lost 1 base, the J end lost 4 bases, and 10 bases lay between the germline ends. The CDR3 nucleotides read TGTGCCAGCAGCTTAGGCCTGGAAAGCACCGGGGAGCTGTTTTTT. Its translation: CASSLGLESTGELFF.

The gene calls are TRBV7-3 and TRBJ2-5; D not resolved. The germline V gene has CDR1 SGHTA and CDR2 FQGTGA. The CDR3 spans 13 residues. V lost 4 bases, J lost 3 bases, and 9 bases lay in between. The chain's CDR3 is CASSSHNEETQYF. CDR3 nucleotide sequence: TGTGCCAGCAGCTCCCACAACGAAGAGACCCAGTACTTC.

The J gene is TRBJ1-5, the V gene TRBV5-1; D not certain. Per the germline V gene, CDR1 is SGHRS and CDR2 is YFSETQ. The V and J ends lost 0 bases and 3 bases respectively, with 10 bases between them. The CDR3 is made up of 15 amino acids. The chain's CDR3 is CASSLDGNLNQPQHF. CDR3 DNA sequence: TGCGCCAGCAGCTTGGATGGCAACCTCAATCAGCCCCAGCATTTT. The whole variable domain, remainder taken from reference TRBV5-1 and TRBJ1-5, is KAGVTQTPRYLIKTRGQQVTLSCSPISGHRSVSWYQQTPGQGLQFLFEYFSETQRNKGNFPGRFSGRQFSNSRSEMNVSTLELGDSALYLCASSLDGNLNQPQHFGDGTRLSIL.

The V gene is TRBV6-1, the J gene TRBJ2-3, with 11 bases matching TRBD2. The CDR3 runs 19 residues. The V gene's germline CDR1 is MNHNS and CDR2 SASEGT. V was clipped by 4 bases and J by 0 bases; unmatched bases: 12. The CDR3 spells CASSVPSTSGVFSTDTQYF. The CDR3 DNA sequence: TGTGCCAGCAGTGTTCCTTCGACTAGCGGGGTTTTTAGCACAGATACGCAGTATTTT.